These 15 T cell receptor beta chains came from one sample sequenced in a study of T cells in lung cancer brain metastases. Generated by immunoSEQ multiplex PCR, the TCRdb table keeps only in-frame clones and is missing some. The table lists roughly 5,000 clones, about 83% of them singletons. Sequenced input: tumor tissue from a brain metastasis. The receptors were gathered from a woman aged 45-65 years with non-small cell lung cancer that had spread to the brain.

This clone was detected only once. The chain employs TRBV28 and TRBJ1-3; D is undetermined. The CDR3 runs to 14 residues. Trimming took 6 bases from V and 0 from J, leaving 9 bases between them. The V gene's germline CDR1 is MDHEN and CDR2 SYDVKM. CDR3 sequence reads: CASRRASSGNTIYF. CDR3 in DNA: TGTGCCAGCAGGCGGGCCAGCTCTGGAAACACCATATATTTT. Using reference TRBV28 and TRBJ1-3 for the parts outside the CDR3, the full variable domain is DVKVTQSSRYLVKRTGEKVFLECVQDMDHENMFWYRQDPGLGLRLIYFSYDVKMKEKGDIPEGYSVSREKKERFSLILESASTNQTSMYLCASRRASSGNTIYFGEGSWLTVV.

CDR3 sequence: CASSPGSAGHEQYF. CDR3 nucleotides: TGTGCCAGCAGCCCCGGGTCTGCGGGCCACGAGCAGTACTTC. This sequence joins TRBV7-9 and TRBJ2-7, with D possibly TRBD2 on 5 matching bases. The CDR3 runs to 14 residues. Germline V lookup: CDR1 SEHNR, CDR2 FQNEAQ (reference sequence). Trimming pared 5 bases from V and 5 bases from J, leaving 16 bases between.

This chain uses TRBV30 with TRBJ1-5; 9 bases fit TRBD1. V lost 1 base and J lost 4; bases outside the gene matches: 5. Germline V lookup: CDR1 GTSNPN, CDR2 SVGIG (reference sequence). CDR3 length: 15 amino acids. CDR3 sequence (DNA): TGTGCCTGGAGTGCGGGACAGGGTAGAAATCAGCCCCAGCATTTT. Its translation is CAWSAGQGRNQPQHF.

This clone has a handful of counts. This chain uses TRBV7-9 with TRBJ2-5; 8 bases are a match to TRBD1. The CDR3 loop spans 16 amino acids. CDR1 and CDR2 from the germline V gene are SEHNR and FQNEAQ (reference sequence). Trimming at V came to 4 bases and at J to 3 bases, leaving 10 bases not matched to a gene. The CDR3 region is CASSSQGSTGEETQYF. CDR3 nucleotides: TGTGCCAGCAGCTCGCAGGGCTCGACAGGGGAAGAGACCCAGTACTTC.

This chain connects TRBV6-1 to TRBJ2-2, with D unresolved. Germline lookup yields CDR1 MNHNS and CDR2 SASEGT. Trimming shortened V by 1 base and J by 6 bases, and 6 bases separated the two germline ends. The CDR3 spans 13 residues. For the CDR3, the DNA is TGTGCCAGCAGTGAAGTTGGGTCCGGGGAGCTGTTTTTT. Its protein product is CASSEVGSGELFF.

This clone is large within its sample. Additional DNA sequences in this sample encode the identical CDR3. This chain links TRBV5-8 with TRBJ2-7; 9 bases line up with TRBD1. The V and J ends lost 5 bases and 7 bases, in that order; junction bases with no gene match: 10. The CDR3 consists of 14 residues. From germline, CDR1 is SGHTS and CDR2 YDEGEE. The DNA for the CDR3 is TGTGCCAGCAGTCGAGGGGACAGGGATTTGGAGCAGTACTTC. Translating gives CASSRGDRDLEQYF. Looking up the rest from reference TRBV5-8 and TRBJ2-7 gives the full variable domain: EAGVTQSPTHLIKTRGQQATLRCSPISGHTSVYWYQQALGLGLQFLLWYDEGEERNRGNFPPRFSGRQFPNYSSELNVNALELEDSALYLCASSRGDRDLEQYFGPGTRLTVT.

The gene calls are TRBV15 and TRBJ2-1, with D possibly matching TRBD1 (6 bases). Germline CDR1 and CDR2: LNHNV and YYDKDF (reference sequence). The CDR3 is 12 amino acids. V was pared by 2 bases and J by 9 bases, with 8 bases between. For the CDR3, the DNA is TGTGCCACCAGCAGAAGGGGGACTGAGCAGTTCTTC. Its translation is CATSRRGTEQFF.

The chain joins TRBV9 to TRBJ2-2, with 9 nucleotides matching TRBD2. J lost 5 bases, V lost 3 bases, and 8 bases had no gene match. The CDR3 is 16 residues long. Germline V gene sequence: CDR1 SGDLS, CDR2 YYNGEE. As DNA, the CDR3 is TGTGCCAGCAGCGATAGCGGGAGAGACTGGACCGGGGAGCTGTTTTTT. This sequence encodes CASSDSGRDWTGELFF.

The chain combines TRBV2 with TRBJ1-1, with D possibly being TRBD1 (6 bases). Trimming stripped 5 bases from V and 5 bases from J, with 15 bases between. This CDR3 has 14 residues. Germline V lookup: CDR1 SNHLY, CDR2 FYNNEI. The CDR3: CASSREGGSTEAFF. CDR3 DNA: TGTGCCAGCAGTCGGGAAGGGGGTAGTACTGAAGCTTTCTTT. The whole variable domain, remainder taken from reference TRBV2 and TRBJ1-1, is EPEVTQTPSHQVTQMGQEVILRCVPISNHLYFYWYRQILGQKVEFLVSFYNNEISEKSEIFDDQFSVERPDGSNFTLKIRSTKLEDSAMYFCASSREGGSTEAFFGQGTRLTVV.

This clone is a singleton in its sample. The CDR3 here is CASGQTGGDGYNEQFF. The CDR3 region has the DNA TGTGCTAGTGGACAGACAGGTGGGGATGGGTACAATGAGCAGTTCTTC. This chain joins TRBV12-5 and TRBJ2-1, with a possible D match to TRBD1 (6 bases). The germline V gene has CDR1 LGHNT and CDR2 FRNRAP. The CDR3 is 16 residues long. V lost 6 bases, J lost 4 bases, and 19 bases lay in between. The entire variable domain, with the rest obtained from reference TRBV12-5 and TRBJ2-1, is as follows: DARVTQTPRHKVTEMGQEVTMRCQPILGHNTVFWYRQTMMQGLELLAYFRNRAPLDDSGMPKDRFSAEMPDATLATLKIQPSEPRDSAVYFCASGQTGGDGYNEQFFGPGTRLTVL.

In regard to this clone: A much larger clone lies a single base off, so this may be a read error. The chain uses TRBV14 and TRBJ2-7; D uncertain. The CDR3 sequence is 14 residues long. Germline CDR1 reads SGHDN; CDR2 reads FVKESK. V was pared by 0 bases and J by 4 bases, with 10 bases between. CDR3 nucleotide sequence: TGTGCCAGCAGCCAAGAAGAACGCCTGTACGAGCAGTACTTC. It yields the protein CASSQEERLYEQYF. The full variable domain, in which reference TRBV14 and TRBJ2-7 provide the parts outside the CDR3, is EAGVTQFPSHSVIEKGQTVTLRCDPISGHDNLYWYRRVMGKEIKFLLHFVKESKQDESGMPNNRFLAERTGGTYSTLKVQPAELEDSGVYFCASSQEERLYEQYFGPGTRLTVT.

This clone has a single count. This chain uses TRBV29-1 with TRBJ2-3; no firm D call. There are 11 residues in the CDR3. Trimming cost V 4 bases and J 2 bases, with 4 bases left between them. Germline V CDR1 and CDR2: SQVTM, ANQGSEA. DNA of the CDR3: TGCAGCGTTGGCCTCACAGATACGCAGTATTTT. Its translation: CSVGLTDTQYF.

The CDR3 here is CSAAGLPEQFF. The CDR3, as DNA: TGCAGTGCTGCGGGACTTCCAGAGCAGTTCTTC. This sequence joins TRBV20-1 and TRBJ2-1, with D tentatively TRBD2 (6 bases). The CDR3 contains 11 residues. Germline V gene data show CDR1 as DFQATT and CDR2 as SNEGSKA (reference sequence). Deletions cut 5 bases from V and 10 bases from J, with 12 bases between.

For the CDR3, the DNA is TGTGCCATCAGTGAAGGCACCACACACTATGGCTACACCTTC. This translates into CAISEGTTHYGYTF. The chain joins TRBV10-3 to TRBJ1-2; no reliable D call. The CDR3 runs 14 residues. The V end lost 3 bases, the J end lost 3 bases, and 11 bases lay between the germline ends. Germline V gene lookup returns CDR1 ENHRY and CDR2 SYGVKD.

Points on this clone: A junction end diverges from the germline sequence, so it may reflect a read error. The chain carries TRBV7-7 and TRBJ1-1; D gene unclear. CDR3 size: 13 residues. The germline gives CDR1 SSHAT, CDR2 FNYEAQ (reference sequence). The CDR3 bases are TGTGCTAGCAGCGCGGACTTGAACACTGAAGCTTTCTTT. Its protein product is CASSADLNTEAFF.